These T cell receptor beta chains were read from a single sample in a study of shared clonotypes between healthy human individuals. Libraries were prepared by immunoSEQ multiplex PCR; TCRdb keeps only in-frame clonotypes and omits some of them. Of 2,500,000 or so clones listed, just under 95% are singletons. The sequenced material came from naive CD4+ T cells from PBMCs. These TCRs come from a man aged 18 to 35 in good health. Some clones in this sample may be carry-over from other donors' samples. Each CDR3 is given with its conserved first and last residue. D genes are given only for firm matches. Size values are once, few and many counts, or a class for expanded clones, and some rows have none.

J gene: TRBJ2-1
clone size: .
V gene: TRBV29-1
D gene: .
CDR3 DNA: TGCAGCGCACGAGGACAGATAGTTGGCAATGAGCAGTTCTTC
CDR3 protein: CSARGQIVGNEQFF

J gene: TRBJ1-5
clone size: .
V gene: TRBV9
D gene: .
CDR3 DNA: TGTGCCAGCAGCGTAGGGGGGTTGGGCAATCAGCCCCAGCATTTT
CDR3 protein: CASSVGGLGNQPQHF

J gene: TRBJ1-5
clone size: .
V gene: TRBV10-3
D gene: TRBD1
CDR3 DNA: TGTGCCATCAGTGAGTTAGGACAGGGGAATCAGCCCCAGCATTTT
CDR3 protein: CAISELGQGNQPQHF

J gene: TRBJ2-4
clone size: .
V gene: TRBV29-1
D gene: TRBD2
CDR3 DNA: TGCAGCGTTGTTCGACTAGCGGGAGGGACCAAAAACATTCAGTACTTC
CDR3 protein: CSVVRLAGGTKNIQYF

J gene: TRBJ2-7
clone size: once
V gene: TRBV7-2
D gene: .
CDR3 DNA: TGTGCCAGCAGCTTAGACGCGGACGAGCAGTACTTC
CDR3 protein: CASSLDADEQYF

J gene: TRBJ2-7
clone size: .
V gene: TRBV7-2
D gene: TRBD2
CDR3 DNA: TGTGCCAGCAGCCGGAGCGGGAGGTCTTCCTACGAGCAGTACTTC
CDR3 protein: CASSRSGRSSYEQYF

J gene: TRBJ2-6
clone size: .
V gene: TRBV15
D gene: .
CDR3 DNA: TGTGCCACCAGCCCAAGGGCGGGGGCCAACGTCCTGACTTTC
CDR3 protein: CATSPRAGANVLTF

J gene: TRBJ2-1
clone size: .
V gene: TRBV7-8
D gene: TRBD2
CDR3 DNA: TGTGCCGCGGGGGTAGGGCGGGTCAATGAGCAGTTCTTC
CDR3 protein: CAAGVGRVNEQFF

J gene: TRBJ1-6
clone size: .
V gene: TRBV7-9
D gene: TRBD1
CDR3 DNA: TGTGCCAGCAGCTGGGGACAGGCCAATTCACCCCTCCACTTT
CDR3 protein: CASSWGQANSPLHF

J gene: TRBJ2-7
clone size: .
V gene: TRBV19
D gene: .
CDR3 DNA: TGTGCCAGTAGAGGACAGTCCTACGAGCAGTACTTC
CDR3 protein: CASRGQSYEQYF

J gene: TRBJ2-3
clone size: .
V gene: TRBV6-5
D gene: .
CDR3 DNA: TGTGCCAGCAGTTACCGTCGGTTAGATACGCAGTATTTT
CDR3 protein: CASSYRRLDTQYF

J gene: TRBJ2-1
clone size: .
V gene: TRBV5-4
D gene: TRBD2
CDR3 DNA: TGTGCCAGCAGCTCGGGACTACCTCGGGGCAATGAGCAGTTCTTC
CDR3 protein: CASSSGLPRGNEQFF

J gene: TRBJ1-5
clone size: .
V gene: TRBV7-2
D gene: .
CDR3 DNA: TGTGCCAGCAGCCGAGATAGCAATCAGCCCCAGCATTTT
CDR3 protein: CASSRDSNQPQHF

J gene: TRBJ1-1
clone size: .
V gene: TRBV5-4
D gene: TRBD1
CDR3 DNA: TGTGCCAGCAGCTTGGCCTCCAGGGGGAGGAACACTGAAGCTTTCTTT
CDR3 protein: CASSLASRGRNTEAFF

J gene: TRBJ2-2
clone size: .
V gene: TRBV5-8
D gene: TRBD1
CDR3 DNA: TGTGCCAGCAGCTTCCGGACAGGGACCGGGGAGCTGTTTTTT
CDR3 protein: CASSFRTGTGELFF

J gene: TRBJ1-2
clone size: .
V gene: TRBV6-1
D gene: .
CDR3 DNA: TGTGCCAGCAGTGAAGGTTGGAGGACGGGGGGCTACACCTTC
CDR3 protein: CASSEGWRTGGYTF

J gene: TRBJ1-1
clone size: .
V gene: TRBV6-4
D gene: .
CDR3 DNA: TGTGCCAGCAGTGAAAGCGAGTGGACGGGACTGCAGTTT
CDR3 protein: CASSESEWTGLQF

J gene: TRBJ1-1
clone size: .
V gene: TRBV7-3
D gene: .
CDR3 DNA: TGTGCCAGCAGCATAGACGGACACATGAACACTGAAGCTTTCTTT
CDR3 protein: CASSIDGHMNTEAFF

J gene: TRBJ2-3
clone size: once
V gene: TRBV7-2
D gene: .
CDR3 DNA: TGTGCCAGCAGCTTAGAAGCCCCAGATACGCAGTATTTT
CDR3 protein: CASSLEAPDTQYF

J gene: TRBJ1-3
clone size: .
V gene: TRBV10-3
D gene: .
CDR3 DNA: TGTGCCATCAGGCCCCTCCCCTCTGGAAACACCATATATTTT
CDR3 protein: CAIRPLPSGNTIYF

J gene: TRBJ2-7
clone size: .
V gene: TRBV9
D gene: .
CDR3 DNA: TGTGCCAGCGGGGGTTCCTACGAGCAGTACTTC
CDR3 protein: CASGGSYEQYF

J gene: TRBJ1-2
clone size: .
V gene: TRBV28
D gene: .
CDR3 DNA: TGTGCCAGCAGTTCTAGACGGGCTGGACAGATCTATGGCTACACCTTC
CDR3 protein: CASSSRRAGQIYGYTF

J gene: TRBJ1-5
clone size: .
V gene: TRBV28
D gene: .
CDR3 DNA: TGTGCCAGCAGAGTGACAGTCAATCAGCCCCAGCATTTT
CDR3 protein: CASRVTVNQPQHF

J gene: TRBJ2-3
clone size: .
V gene: TRBV18
D gene: .
CDR3 DNA: TGTGCCAGCTCACCACCCCCCCGGACAGATACGCAGTATTTT
CDR3 protein: CASSPPPRTDTQYF

J gene: TRBJ2-7
clone size: .
V gene: TRBV4-1
D gene: TRBD1
CDR3 DNA: TGCGCCAGCAGCCAACCGGGTGACAGGGATGTACCCTACGAGCAGTACTTC
CDR3 protein: CASSQPGDRDVPYEQYF

J gene: TRBJ1-4
clone size: .
V gene: TRBV4-1
D gene: .
CDR3 DNA: TGCGCCAGCAGGACAGGAGCCTTTGGGCAGCTTAATGAAAAACTGTTTTTT
CDR3 protein: CASRTGAFGQLNEKLFF

J gene: TRBJ1-3
clone size: .
V gene: TRBV9
D gene: .
CDR3 DNA: TGTGCCAGCAGCACCCAGGGGACTGGAAACACCATATATTTT
CDR3 protein: CASSTQGTGNTIYF

J gene: TRBJ2-1
clone size: .
V gene: TRBV6-6
D gene: TRBD2
CDR3 DNA: TGTGCCAGCAGTTACTGGCTAGCGGGAACCAATGAGCAGTTCTTC
CDR3 protein: CASSYWLAGTNEQFF

J gene: TRBJ2-1
clone size: .
V gene: TRBV28
D gene: TRBD2
CDR3 DNA: TGTGCCAGCTGCGGGGCGGGAGTTCTCGTCGACAATGAGCAGTTCTTC
CDR3 protein: CASCGAGVLVDNEQFF

J gene: TRBJ2-3
clone size: .
V gene: TRBV28
D gene: TRBD2
CDR3 DNA: TGTGCCAGCACTCCCGGGACTAGACTGACTAGCACAGATACGCAGTATTTT
CDR3 protein: CASTPGTRLTSTDTQYF

J gene: TRBJ2-1
clone size: .
V gene: TRBV29-1
D gene: TRBD1
CDR3 DNA: TGCAGCGTCTCTGGGGACAGGGGGCGTTTTGGGACGAATGAGCAGTTCTTC
CDR3 protein: CSVSGDRGRFGTNEQFF

J gene: TRBJ2-1
clone size: .
V gene: TRBV29-1
D gene: TRBD2
CDR3 DNA: TGCAGCCACAATACGGGACTAGCGGGCTCCTACAATGAGCAGTTCTTC
CDR3 protein: CSHNTGLAGSYNEQFF

J gene: TRBJ2-1
clone size: .
V gene: TRBV7-3
D gene: .
CDR3 DNA: TGTGCCAGCAGCTTAACGGCGGGTGAGCAGTTCTTC
CDR3 protein: CASSLTAGEQFF

J gene: TRBJ2-7
clone size: .
V gene: TRBV2
D gene: TRBD1
CDR3 DNA: TGTGCCAGCAACCCAGGGACAGGAAACACCTACGAGCAGTACTTC
CDR3 protein: CASNPGTGNTYEQYF

J gene: TRBJ2-7
clone size: .
V gene: TRBV5-1
D gene: TRBD2
CDR3 DNA: TGCGCCAGCAGCTCCAGGACTAGCGGGAGCGGGGCCTACGAGCAGTACTTC
CDR3 protein: CASSSRTSGSGAYEQYF

J gene: TRBJ1-3
clone size: .
V gene: TRBV11-2
D gene: .
CDR3 DNA: TGTGCCAGCAGCTTCCAACTCGCGAGCTCTGGAAACACCATATATTTT
CDR3 protein: CASSFQLASSGNTIYF

J gene: TRBJ2-5
clone size: .
V gene: TRBV5-1
D gene: TRBD2
CDR3 DNA: TGCGCCAGCAGCTGGGGACTAGCTGCTACAGAAGAGACCCAGTACTTC
CDR3 protein: CASSWGLAATEETQYF

J gene: TRBJ1-4
clone size: .
V gene: TRBV4-1
D gene: TRBD1
CDR3 DNA: TGCGCCAGCAGCCAAGGGACAGGGGGTTTTGAAAAACTGTTTTTT
CDR3 protein: CASSQGTGGFEKLFF

J gene: TRBJ2-5
clone size: .
V gene: TRBV5-1
D gene: TRBD2
CDR3 DNA: TGCGCCAGCAGCCCGATTAGCGGGAGTTGGGAGACCCAGTACTTC
CDR3 protein: CASSPISGSWETQYF

J gene: TRBJ2-5
clone size: few
V gene: TRBV9
D gene: .
CDR3 DNA: TGTGCCAGCAGCGTAGCCCCGTACCAAGAGACCCAGTACTTC
CDR3 protein: CASSVAPYQETQYF

J gene: TRBJ2-1
clone size: .
V gene: TRBV11-2
D gene: .
CDR3 DNA: TGTGCCATGTTCTTCGGGACCTGCGGCGATGAGCAGTTCTTC
CDR3 protein: CAMFFGTCGDEQFF